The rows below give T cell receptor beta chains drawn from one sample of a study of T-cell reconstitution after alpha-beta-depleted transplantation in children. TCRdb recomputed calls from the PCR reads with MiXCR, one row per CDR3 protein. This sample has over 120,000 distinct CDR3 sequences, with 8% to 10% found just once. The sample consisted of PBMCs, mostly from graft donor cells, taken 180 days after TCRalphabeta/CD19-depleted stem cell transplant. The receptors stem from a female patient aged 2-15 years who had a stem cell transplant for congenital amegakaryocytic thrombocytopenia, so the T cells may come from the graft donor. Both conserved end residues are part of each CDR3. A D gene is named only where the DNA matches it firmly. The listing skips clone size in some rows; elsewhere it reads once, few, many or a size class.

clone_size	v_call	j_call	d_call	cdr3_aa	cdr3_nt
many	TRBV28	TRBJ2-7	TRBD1	CASSPWTGGSYEQYF	TGTGCCAGCAGTCCATGGACAGGGGGCTCCTACGAGCAGTACTTC
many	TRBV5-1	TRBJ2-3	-	CASSLVGSDTQYF	TGCGCCAGCAGCTTGGTGGGGTCAGATACGCAGTATTTT
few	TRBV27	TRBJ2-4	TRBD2	CASSTNRGGLAGVAKNIQYF	TGTGCCAGCAGTACCAACAGGGGTGGGCTAGCGGGAGTAGCCAAAAACATTCAGTACTTC
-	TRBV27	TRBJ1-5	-	CASSRTRGEYSNQPQHF	TGTGCCAGCAGTCGAACCCGGGGGGAATATAGCAATCAGCCCCAGCATTTT
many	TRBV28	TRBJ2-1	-	CASSLEASYNEQFF	TGTGCCAGCAGTTTAGAGGCTTCCTACAATGAGCAGTTCTTC
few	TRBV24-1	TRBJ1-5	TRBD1	CATSETGDQPQHF	TGTGCCACCAGCGAGACAGGGGATCAGCCCCAGCATTTT
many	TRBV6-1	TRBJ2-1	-	CASNPQVLTYNEQFF	TGTGCCAGCAACCCTCAGGTTTTGACCTACAATGAGCAGTTCTTC
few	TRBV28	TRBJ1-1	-	CASSSAHLGQWNTEAFF	TGTGCCAGCAGTTCAGCCCATCTCGGACAGTGGAACACTGAAGCTTTCTTT
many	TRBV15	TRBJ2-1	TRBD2	CATSRVRTSGGDNEQFF	TGTGCCACCAGCAGGGTACGGACTAGCGGGGGAGACAATGAGCAGTTCTTC
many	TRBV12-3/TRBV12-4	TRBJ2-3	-	CASSSRTRRGTDTQYF	TGTGCCAGCAGTTCGCGGACTAGGAGGGGGACAGATACGCAGTATTTT
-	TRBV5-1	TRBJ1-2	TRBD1	CASSLGDSAYGYTF	TGCGCCAGCAGCTTGGGGGACAGCGCTTATGGCTACACCTTC
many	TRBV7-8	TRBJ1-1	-	CASTLLGGEAFF	TGTGCCAGCACCCTCCTGGGGGGCGAAGCTTTCTTT
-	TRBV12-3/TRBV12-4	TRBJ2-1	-	CASTGEGGQWNEQFF	TGTGCCAGCACCGGGGAGGGGGGGCAATGGAATGAGCAGTTCTTC
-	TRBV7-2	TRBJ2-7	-	CASSSGIGGSLFYEQYF	TGTGCCAGCAGCTCGGGTATTGGGGGGAGCCTTTTCTACGAGCAGTACTTC
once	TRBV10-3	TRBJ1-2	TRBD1	CAISPRDRSYGDTF	TGTGCCATCAGTCCACGGGACAGATCGTATGGCGACACCTTC
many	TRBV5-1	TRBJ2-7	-	CASSSRGGKSSYEQYF	TGCGCCAGCAGCTCCCGGGGAGGAAAAAGCTCCTACGAGCAGTACTTC
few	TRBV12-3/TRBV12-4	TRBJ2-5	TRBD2	CASSPGLALSQETQYF	TGTGCCAGCAGTCCGGGACTAGCCCTTTCCCAAGAGACCCAGTACTTC
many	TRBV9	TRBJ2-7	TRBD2	CASSRYPSGSSYEQYF	TGTGCCAGCAGCCGTTACCCTAGCGGGAGCTCCTACGAGCAGTACTTC
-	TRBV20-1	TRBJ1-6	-	CSGISGPLDPLHF	TGCAGTGGGATCAGTGGGCCCCTAGATCCCCTCCACTTT
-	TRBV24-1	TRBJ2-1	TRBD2	CATSDPTSGGLDEQFF	TGTGCCACCAGTGATCCAACTAGCGGGGGGCTCGATGAGCAGTTCTTC
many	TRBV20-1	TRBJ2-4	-	CSARSPDTFSLIAKNIQYF	TGCAGTGCTAGATCGCCGGATACGTTCTCCTTAATAGCCAAAAACATTCAGTACTTC
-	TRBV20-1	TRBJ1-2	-	CSARKGDYGYTF	TGCAGTGCTAGAAAGGGAGACTATGGCTACACCTTC
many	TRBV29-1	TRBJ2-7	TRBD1	CSATDRASYEQYF	TGCAGCGCTACGGACAGGGCCTCCTACGAGCAGTACTTC
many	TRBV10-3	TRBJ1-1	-	CAISEEPNEAFF	TGTGCCATCAGTGAAGAACCCAATGAAGCTTTCTTT
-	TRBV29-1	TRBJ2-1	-	CSVSDSRPYNEQFF	TGCAGCGTTTCGGACAGTCGCCCCTACAATGAGCAGTTCTTC
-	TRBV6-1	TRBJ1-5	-	CASSVSPGVNQPQHF	TGTGCCAGCAGTGTCTCCCCCGGAGTTAATCAGCCCCAGCATTTT
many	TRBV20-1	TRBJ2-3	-	CSARDHAGAGTDTQYF	TGCAGTGCTAGAGATCACGCGGGGGCTGGGACAGATACGCAGTATTTT
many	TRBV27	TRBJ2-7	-	CASSYQASVSYEQYF	TGTGCCAGCAGTTATCAGGCTAGTGTCTCCTACGAGCAGTACTTC
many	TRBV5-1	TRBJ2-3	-	CASSLMTSTDTQYF	TGCGCCAGCAGCTTGATGACGAGCACAGATACGCAGTATTTT
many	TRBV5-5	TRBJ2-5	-	CASSSEGETQYF	TGTGCCAGCAGCTCGGAGGGGGAGACCCAGTACTTC
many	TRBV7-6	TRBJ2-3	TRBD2	CASSLGLAGGGDTQYF	TGTGCCAGCAGCTTGGGACTAGCGGGAGGAGGGGATACGCAGTATTTT
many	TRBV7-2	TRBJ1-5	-	CASSLGRRGNQPQHF	TGTGCCAGCAGCTTAGGCCGGAGGGGCAATCAGCCCCAGCATTTT
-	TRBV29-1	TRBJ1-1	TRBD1	CSVDKTGEDTEAFF	TGCAGCGTTGACAAGACAGGGGAAGACACTGAAGCTTTCTTT
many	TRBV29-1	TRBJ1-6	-	CSVSWTDNSPLHF	TGCAGCGTTTCTTGGACAGACAATTCACCCCTCCACTTT
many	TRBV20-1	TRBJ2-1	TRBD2	CSAPSGGVSYNEQFF	TGCAGTGCACCTAGCGGGGGGGTTTCCTACAATGAGCAGTTCTTC